Listed here is a single T cell receptor beta chain. These data originate in a study of blood T cell repertoires in COVID-19. Study-wide background: Samples came from the United States, Italy and Spain, spanning acute and convalescent COVID-19. Sources were T cells, B-cell-depleted T cells, or PBMCs; the material itself was cDNA or gDNA.

Under the authors' procedure: Cell counts per sample came from amplifying reference gene primers. Method: immunoSEQ multiplex PCR; TCRdb's copy keeps in-frame clones and lacks some. The V and J calls and clone size are taken from that table; D and trimming were inferred from the DNA. The repertoire holds around 93,000 clones, with about four fifths as singletons. With V trimmed by 6 bases and J by 5 bases, 7 bases remained unmatched. The V gene's germline CDR1 is MNHEY and CDR2 SVGAGI. The CDR3 totals 15 residues. Sample: peripheral blood. The TCR comes from a man older than 75 with acute or convalescent COVID-19. The gene calls are TRBV6-5 and TRBJ2-2, with TRBD1 matching 9 bases. CDR3 protein: CASSSGQGRTGELFF. CDR3 DNA sequence: TGTGCCAGCAGCTCCGGACAGGGGAGAACCGGGGAGCTGTTTTTT.